Detailed here is one T cell receptor (beta chain). Antigen unknown. Unique molecular identifiers had been added to the TCR beta cDNA libraries. When about 1 to 11 million T cells were used, they gave roughly 500,000 cDNA molecules. TCRdb reprocessed the PCR reads via MiXCR and lists one record per CDR3 protein. The sample contains roughly 540,000 distinct CDR3 sequences, about a third of which appear only once. Germline V gene sequence: CDR1 SGHVS, CDR2 FNYEAQ. Trimming at V came to 2 bases and at J to 2 bases, leaving 8 bases not matched to a gene. This CDR3 contains 18 residues. The data stem from a study of post-analysis software for immune sequencing data. Study-wide background: The courses of disease that were included comprised relapsing-remitting, secondary progressive and progressive-relapsing multiple sclerosis.

Points from the study as a whole: Controls showed lower frequencies than patients for 5 or 6 TRBV segments, and TRBV5-6, TRBV5-1 and TRBV20-1 were among these. Comparison with controls showed significantly lower normalized Chao1 diversity in multiple sclerosis patients.

What was sequenced was blood. This clonotype was obtained from a girl aged 2-17 years with multiple sclerosis. The genes are TRBV7-6 and TRBJ2-6; TRBD2 matches 8 bases. This CDR3 reads CASSLRGTRSTGANVLTF. The CDR3, as DNA: TGTGCCAGCAGCTTACGAGGGACTAGGAGTACTGGGGCCAACGTCCTGACTTTC.